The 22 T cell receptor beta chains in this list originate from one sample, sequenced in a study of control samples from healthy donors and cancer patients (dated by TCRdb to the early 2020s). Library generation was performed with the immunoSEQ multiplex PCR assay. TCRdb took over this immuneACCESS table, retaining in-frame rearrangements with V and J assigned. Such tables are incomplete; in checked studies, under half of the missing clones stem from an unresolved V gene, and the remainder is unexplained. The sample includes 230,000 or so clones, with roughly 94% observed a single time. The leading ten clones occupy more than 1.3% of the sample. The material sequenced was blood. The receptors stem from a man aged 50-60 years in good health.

CDR3 protein: CASSFDSNYGYTF. The CDR3 nucleotides read TGCGCCAGCAGCTTCGACAGTAACTATGGCTACACCTTC. The chain carries TRBV5-1 and TRBJ1-2; D might be TRBD1 (5 bases). The CDR3 length is 13 residues. The germline V and J ends were trimmed by 2 bases and 1 base, with 6 bases remaining between them. CDR1 and CDR2 from the germline V gene are SGHRS and YFSETQ.

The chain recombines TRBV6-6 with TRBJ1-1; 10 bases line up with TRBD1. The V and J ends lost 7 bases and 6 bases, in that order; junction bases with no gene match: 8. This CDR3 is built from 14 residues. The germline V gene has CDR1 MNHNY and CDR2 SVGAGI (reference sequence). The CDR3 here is CASNSRDRGSEAFF. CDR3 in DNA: TGTGCCAGCAATTCCAGGGACAGGGGCTCTGAAGCTTTCTTT.

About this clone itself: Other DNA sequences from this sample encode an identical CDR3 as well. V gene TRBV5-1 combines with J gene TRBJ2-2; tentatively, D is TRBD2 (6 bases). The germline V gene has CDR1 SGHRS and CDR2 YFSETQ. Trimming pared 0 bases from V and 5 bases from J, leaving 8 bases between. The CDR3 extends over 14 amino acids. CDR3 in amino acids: CASSLGGDTGELFF. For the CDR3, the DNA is TGCGCCAGCAGCTTGGGCGGGGATACCGGGGAGCTGTTTTTT.

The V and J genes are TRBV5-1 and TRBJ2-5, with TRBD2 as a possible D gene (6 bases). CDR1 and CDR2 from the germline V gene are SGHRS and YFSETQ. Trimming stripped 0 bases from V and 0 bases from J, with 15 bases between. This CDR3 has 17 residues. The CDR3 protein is CASSLDTGTLYQETQYF. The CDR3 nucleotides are TGCGCCAGCAGCTTGGATACCGGGACTTTGTACCAAGAGACCCAGTACTTC.

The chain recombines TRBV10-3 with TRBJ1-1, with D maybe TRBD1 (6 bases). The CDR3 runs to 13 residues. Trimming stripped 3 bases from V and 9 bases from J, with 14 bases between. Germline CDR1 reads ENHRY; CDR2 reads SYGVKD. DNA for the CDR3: TGTGCCATCAGTGACCCGAAGCGGGGGCAAGCTTTCTTT. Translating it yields CAISDPKRGQAFF.

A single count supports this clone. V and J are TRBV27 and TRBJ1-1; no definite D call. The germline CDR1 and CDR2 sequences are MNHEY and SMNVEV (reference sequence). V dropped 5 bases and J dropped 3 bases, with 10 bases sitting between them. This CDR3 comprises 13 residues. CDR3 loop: CASSPRGDTEAFF. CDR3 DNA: TGTGCCAGCAGTCCCCGTGGTGACACTGAAGCTTTCTTT.

Written as DNA, the CDR3 is TGTGCCAGTAGTAACTGGGGCTCCAATCAGCCCCAGCATTTT. It is translated as CASSNWGSNQPQHF. This sequence joins TRBV19 and TRBJ1-5; weak D call: TRBD1 (5 bases). V was pared by 4 bases and J by 3 bases, with 10 bases between. Germline values: CDR1 LNHDA, CDR2 SQIVND (reference sequence). The CDR3 is 14 amino acids.

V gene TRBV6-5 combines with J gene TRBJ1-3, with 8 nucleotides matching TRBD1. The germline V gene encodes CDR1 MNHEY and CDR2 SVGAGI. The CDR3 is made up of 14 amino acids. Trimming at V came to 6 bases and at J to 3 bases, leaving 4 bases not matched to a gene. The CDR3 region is CASRLTGVGNTIYF. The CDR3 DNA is TGTGCCAGCAGGCTGACAGGGGTTGGAAACACCATATATTTT.

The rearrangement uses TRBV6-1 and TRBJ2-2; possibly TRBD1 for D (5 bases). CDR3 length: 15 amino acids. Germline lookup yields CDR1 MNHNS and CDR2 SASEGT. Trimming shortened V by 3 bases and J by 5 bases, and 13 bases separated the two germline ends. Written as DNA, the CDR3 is TGTGCCAGCAGTGAGACGGCAGGGTGGACCGGGGAGCTGTTTTTT. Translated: CASSETAGWTGELFF.

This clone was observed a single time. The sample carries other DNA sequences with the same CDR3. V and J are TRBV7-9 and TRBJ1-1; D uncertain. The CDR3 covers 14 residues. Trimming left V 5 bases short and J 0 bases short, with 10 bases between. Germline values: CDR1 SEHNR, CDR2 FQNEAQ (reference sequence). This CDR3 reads CASSPRTVNTEAFF. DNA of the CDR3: TGTGCCAGCAGCCCGAGGACGGTGAACACTGAAGCTTTCTTT.

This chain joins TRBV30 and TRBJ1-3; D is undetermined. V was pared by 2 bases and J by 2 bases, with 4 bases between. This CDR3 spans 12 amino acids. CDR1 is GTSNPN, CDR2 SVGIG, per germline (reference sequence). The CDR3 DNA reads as TGTGCCTGGAGTAGGGCTGGAAACACCATATATTTT. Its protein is CAWSRAGNTIYF.

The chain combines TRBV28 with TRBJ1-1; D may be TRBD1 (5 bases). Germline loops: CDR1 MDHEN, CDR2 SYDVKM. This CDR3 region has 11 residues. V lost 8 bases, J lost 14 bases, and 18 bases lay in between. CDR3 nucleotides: TGTGCCAGCTTGTGGGGGGGGAACATATTCTTT. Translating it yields CASLWGGNIFF.

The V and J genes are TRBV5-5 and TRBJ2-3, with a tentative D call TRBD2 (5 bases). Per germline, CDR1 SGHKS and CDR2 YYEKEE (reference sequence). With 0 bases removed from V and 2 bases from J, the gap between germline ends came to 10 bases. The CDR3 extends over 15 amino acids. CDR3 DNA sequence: TGTGCCAGCAGCTTGGCTGTAGCGTTCACAGATACGCAGTATTTT. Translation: CASSLAVAFTDTQYF.

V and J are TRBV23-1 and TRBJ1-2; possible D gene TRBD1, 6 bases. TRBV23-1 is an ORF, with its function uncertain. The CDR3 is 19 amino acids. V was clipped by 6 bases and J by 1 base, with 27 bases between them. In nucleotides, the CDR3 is TGCGCCAGCAGACTTAGAACCGGGACATCCCTCCCGGGTAACTATGGCTACACCTTC. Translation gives CASRLRTGTSLPGNYGYTF.

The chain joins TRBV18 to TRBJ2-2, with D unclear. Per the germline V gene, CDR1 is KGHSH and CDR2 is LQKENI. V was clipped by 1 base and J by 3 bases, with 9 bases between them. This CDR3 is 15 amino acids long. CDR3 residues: CASSPLGVDTGELFF. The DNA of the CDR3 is TGTGCCAGCTCACCACTTGGTGTGGACACCGGGGAGCTGTTTTTT.

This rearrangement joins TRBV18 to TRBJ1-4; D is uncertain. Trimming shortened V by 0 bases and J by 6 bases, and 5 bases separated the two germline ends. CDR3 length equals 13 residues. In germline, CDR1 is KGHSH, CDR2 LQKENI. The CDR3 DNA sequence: TGTGCCAGCTCACCACCAGCGGATGAAAAACTGTTTTTT. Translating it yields CASSPPADEKLFF.

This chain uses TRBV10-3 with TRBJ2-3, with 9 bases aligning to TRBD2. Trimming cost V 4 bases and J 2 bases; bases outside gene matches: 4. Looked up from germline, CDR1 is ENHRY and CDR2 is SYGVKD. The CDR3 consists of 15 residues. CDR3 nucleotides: TGTGCCATCAGTGTAGCGGGGGATTCCACAGATACGCAGTATTTT. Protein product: CAISVAGDSTDTQYF.

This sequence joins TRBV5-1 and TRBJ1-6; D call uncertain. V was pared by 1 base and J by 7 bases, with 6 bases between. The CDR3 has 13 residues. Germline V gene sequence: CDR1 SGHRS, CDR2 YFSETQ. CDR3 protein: CASSLLTNSPLHF. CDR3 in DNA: TGCGCCAGCAGCTTGCTAACCAATTCACCCCTCCACTTT. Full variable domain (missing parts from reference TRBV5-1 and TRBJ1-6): KAGVTQTPRYLIKTRGQQVTLSCSPISGHRSVSWYQQTPGQGLQFLFEYFSETQRNKGNFPGRFSGRQFSNSRSEMNVSTLELGDSALYLCASSLLTNSPLHFGNGTRLTVT.

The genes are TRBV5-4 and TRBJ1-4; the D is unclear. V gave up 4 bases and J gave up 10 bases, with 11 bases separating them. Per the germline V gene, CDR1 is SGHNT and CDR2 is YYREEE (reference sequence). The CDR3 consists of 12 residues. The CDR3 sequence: CASSDSLGKLFF. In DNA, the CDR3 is TGTGCCAGCAGCGATAGTTTAGGAAAACTGTTTTTT.

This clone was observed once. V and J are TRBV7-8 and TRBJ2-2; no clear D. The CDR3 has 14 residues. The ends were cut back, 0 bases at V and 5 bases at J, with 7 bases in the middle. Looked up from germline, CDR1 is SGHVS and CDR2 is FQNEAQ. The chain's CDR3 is CASSLAFGTGELFF. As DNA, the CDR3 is TGTGCCAGCAGCTTAGCCTTCGGGACCGGGGAGCTGTTTTTT.

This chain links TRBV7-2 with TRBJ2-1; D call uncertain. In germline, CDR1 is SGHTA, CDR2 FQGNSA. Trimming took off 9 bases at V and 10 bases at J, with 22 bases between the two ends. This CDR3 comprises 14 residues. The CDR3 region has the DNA TGTGCCAGTACCGTCCAAATCCGAGGTGGGGAGCAGTTCTTC. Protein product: CASTVQIRGGEQFF.

CDR3 DNA: TGTGCCAGCAGCGGACACAGGGGTATCTATAATTCACCCCTCCACTTT. Translation gives CASSGHRGIYNSPLHF. V gene TRBV7-9 combines with J gene TRBJ1-6; 7 nucleotides line up with TRBD1. Germline loops: CDR1 SEHNR, CDR2 FQNEAQ (reference sequence). This CDR3 is built from 16 residues. V shed 5 bases, J shed 3 bases, and the junction held 7 bases outside the gene matches.